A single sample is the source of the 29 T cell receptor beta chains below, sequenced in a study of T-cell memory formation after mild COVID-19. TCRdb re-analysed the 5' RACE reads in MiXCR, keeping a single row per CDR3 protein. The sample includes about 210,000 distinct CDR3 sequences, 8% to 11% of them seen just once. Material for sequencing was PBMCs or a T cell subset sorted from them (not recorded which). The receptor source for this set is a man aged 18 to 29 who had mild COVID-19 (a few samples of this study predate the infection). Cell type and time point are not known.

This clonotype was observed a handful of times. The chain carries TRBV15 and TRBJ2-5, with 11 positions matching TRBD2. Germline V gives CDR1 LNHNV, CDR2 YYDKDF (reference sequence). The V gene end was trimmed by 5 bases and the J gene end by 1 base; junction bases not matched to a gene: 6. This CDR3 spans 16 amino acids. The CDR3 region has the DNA TGTGCCACCAGCGGCGCTAGCGGGGGGTCCCAAGAGACCCAGTACTTC. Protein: CATSGASGGSQETQYF.

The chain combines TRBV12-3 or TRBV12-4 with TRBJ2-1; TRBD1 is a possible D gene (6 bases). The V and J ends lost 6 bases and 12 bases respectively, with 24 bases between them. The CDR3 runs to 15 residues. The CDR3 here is CASSRPPFGSRGQFF. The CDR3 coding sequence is TGTGCCAGCAGCCGCCCCCCGTTCGGATCCAGGGGGCAGTTCTTC.

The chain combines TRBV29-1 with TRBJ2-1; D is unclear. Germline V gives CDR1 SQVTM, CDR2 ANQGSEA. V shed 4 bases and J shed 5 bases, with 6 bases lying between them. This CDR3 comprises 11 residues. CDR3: CSVGAHNEQFF. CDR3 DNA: TGCAGCGTTGGTGCTCACAATGAGCAGTTCTTC.

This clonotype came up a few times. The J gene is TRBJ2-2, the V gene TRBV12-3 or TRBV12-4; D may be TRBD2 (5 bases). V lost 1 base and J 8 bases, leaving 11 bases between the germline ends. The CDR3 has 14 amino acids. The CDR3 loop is CASSLDTRGGELFF. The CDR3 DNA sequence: TGTGCCAGCAGTTTAGATACCAGAGGGGGGGAGCTGTTTTTT.

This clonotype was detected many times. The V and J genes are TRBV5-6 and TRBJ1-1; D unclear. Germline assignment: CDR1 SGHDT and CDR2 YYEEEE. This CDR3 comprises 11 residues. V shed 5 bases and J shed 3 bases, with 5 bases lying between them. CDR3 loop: CASRRDTEAFF. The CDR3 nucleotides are TGTGCCAGCAGGAGGGACACTGAAGCTTTCTTT. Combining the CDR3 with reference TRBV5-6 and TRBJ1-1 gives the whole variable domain DAGVTQSPTHLIKTRGQQVTLRCSPKSGHDTVSWYQQALGQGPQFIFQYYEEEERQRGNFPDRFSGHQFPNYSSELNVNALLLGDSALYLCASRRDTEAFFGQGTRLTVV.

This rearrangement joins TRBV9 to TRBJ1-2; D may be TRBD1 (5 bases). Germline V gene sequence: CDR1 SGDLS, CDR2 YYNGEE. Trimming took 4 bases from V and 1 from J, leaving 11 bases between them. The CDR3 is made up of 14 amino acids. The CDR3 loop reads CASSRGGINYGYTF. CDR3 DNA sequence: TGTGCCAGCAGCCGGGGGGGGATTAACTATGGCTACACCTTC.

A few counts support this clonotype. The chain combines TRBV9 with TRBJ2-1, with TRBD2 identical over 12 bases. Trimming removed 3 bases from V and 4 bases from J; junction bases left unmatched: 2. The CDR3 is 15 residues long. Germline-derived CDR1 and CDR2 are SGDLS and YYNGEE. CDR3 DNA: TGTGCCAGCAGCGCTACTAGCGGGGGGTACAATGAGCAGTTCTTC. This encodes CASSATSGGYNEQFF.

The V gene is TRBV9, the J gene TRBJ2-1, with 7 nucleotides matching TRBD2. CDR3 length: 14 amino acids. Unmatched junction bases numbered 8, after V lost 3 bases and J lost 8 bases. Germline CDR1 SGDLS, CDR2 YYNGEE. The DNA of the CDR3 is TGTGCCAGCAGCGGCACAGCGGGGATCCATGAGCAGTTCTTC. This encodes CASSGTAGIHEQFF. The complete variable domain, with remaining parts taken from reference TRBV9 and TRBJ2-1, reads DSGVTQTPKHLITATGQRVTLRCSPRSGDLSVYWYQQSLDQGLQFLIQYYNGEERAKGNILERFSAQQFPDLHSELNLSSLELGDSALYFCASSGTAGIHEQFFGPGTRLTVL.

The CDR3 is CSARDWQGDEKLFF. The DNA of the CDR3 is TGCAGTGCTAGAGATTGGCAGGGAGATGAAAAACTGTTTTTT. The chain combines TRBV20-1 with TRBJ1-4; perhaps TRBD1 as D (5 bases). Germline V gene data show CDR1 as DFQATT and CDR2 as SNEGSKA (reference sequence). This CDR3 spans 14 amino acids. V gave up 0 bases and J gave up 6 bases, with 11 bases separating them.

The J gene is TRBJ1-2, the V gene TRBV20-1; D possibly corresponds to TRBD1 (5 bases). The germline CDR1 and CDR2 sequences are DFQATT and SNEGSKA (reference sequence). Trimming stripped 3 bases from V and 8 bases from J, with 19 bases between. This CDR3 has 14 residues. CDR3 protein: CSASKLGREEGYTF. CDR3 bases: TGCAGTGCTAGTAAGCTCGGCAGGGAGGAAGGCTACACCTTC.

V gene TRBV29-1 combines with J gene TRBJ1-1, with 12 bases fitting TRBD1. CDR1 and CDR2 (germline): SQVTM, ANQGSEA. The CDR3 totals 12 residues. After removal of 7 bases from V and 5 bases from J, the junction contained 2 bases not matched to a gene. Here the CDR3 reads CSAGQGATEAFF. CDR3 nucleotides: TGCAGCGCGGGACAGGGGGCAACTGAAGCTTTCTTT.

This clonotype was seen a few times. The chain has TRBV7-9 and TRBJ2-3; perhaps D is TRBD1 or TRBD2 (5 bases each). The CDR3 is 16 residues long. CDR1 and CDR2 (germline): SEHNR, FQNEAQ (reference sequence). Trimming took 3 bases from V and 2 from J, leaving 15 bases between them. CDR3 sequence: CASSFTGTENTDTQYF. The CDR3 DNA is TGTGCCAGCAGCTTTACCGGGACCGAAAACACAGATACGCAGTATTTT.

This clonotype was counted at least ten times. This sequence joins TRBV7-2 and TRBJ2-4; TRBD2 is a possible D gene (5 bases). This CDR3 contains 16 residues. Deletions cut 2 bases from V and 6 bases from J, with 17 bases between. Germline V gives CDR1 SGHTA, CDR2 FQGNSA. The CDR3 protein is CASSLNRRGEGNIQYF. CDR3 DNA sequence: TGTGCCAGCAGCTTAAATCGTCGGGGAGAGGGAAACATTCAGTACTTC.

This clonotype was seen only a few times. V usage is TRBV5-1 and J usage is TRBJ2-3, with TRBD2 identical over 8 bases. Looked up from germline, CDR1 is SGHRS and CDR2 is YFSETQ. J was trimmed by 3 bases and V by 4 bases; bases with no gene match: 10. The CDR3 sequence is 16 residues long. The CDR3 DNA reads TGCGCCAGCAGCCCCCCTAGCGGGTGGGGTACAGATACGCAGTATTTT. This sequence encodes CASSPPSGWGTDTQYF. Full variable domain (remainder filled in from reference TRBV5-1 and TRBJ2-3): KAGVTQTPRYLIKTRGQQVTLSCSPISGHRSVSWYQQTPGQGLQFLFEYFSETQRNKGNFPGRFSGRQFSNSRSEMNVSTLELGDSALYLCASSPPSGWGTDTQYFGPGTRLTVL.

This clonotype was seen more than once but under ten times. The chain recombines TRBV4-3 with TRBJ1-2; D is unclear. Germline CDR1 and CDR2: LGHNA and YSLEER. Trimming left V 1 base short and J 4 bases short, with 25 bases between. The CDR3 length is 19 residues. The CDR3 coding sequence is TGCGCCAGCAGCCAAGGCAGGATCGGGAGAACCACCAACGGCTATGGCTACACCTTC. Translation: CASSQGRIGRTTNGYGYTF.

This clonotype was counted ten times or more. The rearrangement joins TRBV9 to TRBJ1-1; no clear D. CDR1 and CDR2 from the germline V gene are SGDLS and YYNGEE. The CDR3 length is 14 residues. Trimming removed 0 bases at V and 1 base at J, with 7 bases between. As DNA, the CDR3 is TGTGCCAGCAGCGTAGTACCCGGGAACACTGAAGCTTTCTTT. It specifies CASSVVPGNTEAFF.

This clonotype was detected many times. The CDR3 DNA is TGTGCCAGCAGCTTAGATCAGGGGGGTACTAGCTCCTACAATGAGCAGTTCTTC. Protein sequence: CASSLDQGGTSSYNEQFF. The rearrangement links TRBV11-3 to TRBJ2-1; tentative D call: TRBD1 (7 bases). From germline, CDR1 is SGHNT and CDR2 YENEEA. V lost 0 bases and J 0 bases, leaving 15 bases between the germline ends. The CDR3 is 18 residues long.

CDR3 bases: TGTGCCAGCTCACCACGGGGACTAGCCTCGGCAGATACGCAGTATTTT. This codes for CASSPRGLASADTQYF. This chain connects TRBV18 to TRBJ2-3; 9 bases map to TRBD2. Trimming took 1 base from V and 4 from J; bases not matched to a gene: 6. The CDR3 contains 16 residues. Germline V gene sequence: CDR1 KGHSH, CDR2 LQKENI.

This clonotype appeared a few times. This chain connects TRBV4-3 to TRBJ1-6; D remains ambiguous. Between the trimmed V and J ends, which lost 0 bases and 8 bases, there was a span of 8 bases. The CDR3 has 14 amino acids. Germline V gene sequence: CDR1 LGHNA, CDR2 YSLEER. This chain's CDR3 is CASSQEPPDSPLHF. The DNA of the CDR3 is TGCGCCAGCAGCCAAGAACCCCCAGATTCACCCCTCCACTTT.

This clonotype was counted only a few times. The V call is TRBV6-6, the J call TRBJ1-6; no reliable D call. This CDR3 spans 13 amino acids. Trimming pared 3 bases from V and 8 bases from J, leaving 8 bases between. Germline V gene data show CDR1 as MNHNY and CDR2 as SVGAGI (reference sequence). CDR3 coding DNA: TGTGCCAGCAGTTATTTTCCCGATTCACCCCTCCACTTT. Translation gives CASSYFPDSPLHF.

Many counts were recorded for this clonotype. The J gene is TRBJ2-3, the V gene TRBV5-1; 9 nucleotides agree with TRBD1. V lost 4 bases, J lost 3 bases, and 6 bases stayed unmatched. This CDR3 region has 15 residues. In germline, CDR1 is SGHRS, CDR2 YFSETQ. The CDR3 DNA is TGCGCCAGCAGCGTGGGGACAGGGCCTACAGATACGCAGTATTTT. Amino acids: CASSVGTGPTDTQYF.

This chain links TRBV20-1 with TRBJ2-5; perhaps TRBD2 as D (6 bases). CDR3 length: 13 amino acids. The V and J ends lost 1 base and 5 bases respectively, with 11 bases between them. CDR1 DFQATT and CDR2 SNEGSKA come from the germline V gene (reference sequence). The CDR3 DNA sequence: TGCAGTGCTAGAGTAACTAGCTTTGAGACCCAGTACTTC. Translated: CSARVTSFETQYF.

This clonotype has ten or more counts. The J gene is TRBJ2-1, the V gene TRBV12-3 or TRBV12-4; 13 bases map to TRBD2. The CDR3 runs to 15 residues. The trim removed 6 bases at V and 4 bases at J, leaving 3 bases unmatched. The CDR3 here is CASRAGLAGYNEQFF. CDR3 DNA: TGTGCCAGCAGGGCGGGACTAGCGGGGTACAATGAGCAGTTCTTC.

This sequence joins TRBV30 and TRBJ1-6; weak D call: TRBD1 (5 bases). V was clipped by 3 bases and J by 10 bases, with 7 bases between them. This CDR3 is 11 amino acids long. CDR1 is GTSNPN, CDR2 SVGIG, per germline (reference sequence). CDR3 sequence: CAWRTGSPLHF. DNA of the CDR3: TGTGCCTGGAGAACAGGATCACCCCTCCACTTT.

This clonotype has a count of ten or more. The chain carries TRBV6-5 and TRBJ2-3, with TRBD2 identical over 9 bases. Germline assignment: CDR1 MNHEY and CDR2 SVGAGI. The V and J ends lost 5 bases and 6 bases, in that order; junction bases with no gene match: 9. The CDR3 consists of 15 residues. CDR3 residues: CASSPLTSGWDTQYF. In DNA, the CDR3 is TGTGCCAGCAGTCCCCTGACTAGCGGATGGGATACGCAGTATTTT.

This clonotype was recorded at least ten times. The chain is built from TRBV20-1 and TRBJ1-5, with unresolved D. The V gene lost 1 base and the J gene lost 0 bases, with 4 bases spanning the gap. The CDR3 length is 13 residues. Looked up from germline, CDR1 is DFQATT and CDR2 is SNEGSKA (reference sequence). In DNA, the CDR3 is TGCAGTGCTAGAGCGTATAGCAATCAGCCCCAGCATTTT. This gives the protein CSARAYSNQPQHF.

CDR3 protein: CASSLEGFQPQHF. The CDR3 nucleotides read TGTGCCAGCAGCTTAGAAGGGTTTCAGCCCCAGCATTTT. The chain carries TRBV7-9 and TRBJ1-5; D gene uncertain. This CDR3 has 13 amino acids. Germline CDR1 is SEHNR and CDR2 is FQNEAQ (reference sequence). Trimming took off 1 base at V and 6 bases at J, with 7 bases between the two ends.

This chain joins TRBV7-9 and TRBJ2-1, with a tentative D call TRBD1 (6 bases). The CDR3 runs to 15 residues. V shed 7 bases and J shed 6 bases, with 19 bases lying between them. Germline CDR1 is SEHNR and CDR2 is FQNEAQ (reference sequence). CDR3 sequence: CASIPLGHPRNEQFF. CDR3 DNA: TGTGCCAGCATCCCACTGGGACATCCTCGCAATGAGCAGTTCTTC.

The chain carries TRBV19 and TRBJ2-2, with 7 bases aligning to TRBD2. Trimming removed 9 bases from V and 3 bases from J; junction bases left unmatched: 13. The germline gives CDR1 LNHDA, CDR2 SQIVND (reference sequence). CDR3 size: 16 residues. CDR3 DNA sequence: TGTGCCAGCGCACAGAGGGAGGGGTTGGACACCGGGGAGCTGTTTTTT. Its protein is CASAQREGLDTGELFF.